This TCR beta chain appears in the sequencing data of a study of blood T cell repertoires in COVID-19. Libraries were prepared by immunoSEQ multiplex PCR; TCRdb keeps only in-frame clonotypes and omits some of them. The sample has about 130,000 clones; approximately 86% are singletons. This sequence originates from a woman aged 50 to 60 who had recovered from COVID-19. The sequenced sample consisted of PBMCs or T cells enriched from blood (not recorded which).

The CDR3 DNA sequence: TGTGCCAGCAGCCCCGGGACTAGAAGCTCCGAGCAGTACTTC. Translation: CASSPGTRSSEQYF. The chain couples TRBV7-2 to TRBJ2-7; 8 bases map to TRBD2. V lost 5 bases and J lost 6; bases outside the gene matches: 9. The CDR3 loop spans 14 amino acids. The germline V gene encodes CDR1 SGHTA and CDR2 FQGNSA.